This is a list of T cell receptor beta chains from one sample in a study of blood T cell repertoires in COVID-19. Sequencing used immunoSEQ multiplex PCR; TCRdb keeps in-frame clones, though not all of them. The sample has around 500,000 clones, approximately 90% seen once; the top ten hold around 7.9%. The sample comprised PBMCs or T cells enriched from blood (not recorded which). The receptors stem from a woman between 55 and 75 years old who had recovered from COVID-19. CDR3s include the opening cysteine and the closing phenylalanine or tryptophan. A D gene is named only where the DNA matches it firmly. Clone size, where shown, is once, few, many, or a class for clones that have expanded.

>TRBD2|NA|TRBJ2-1|16|TRBV5-1
TGCGCCAGCAGCCTGGACCGGGGGGGTTACAGGAATGAGCAGTTCTTC
CASSLDRGGYRNEQFF
>TRBD1|NA|TRBJ1-1|14|TRBV12-5
TGTGCTAGTGGTACGGACAGGGGGAACACTGAAGCTTTCTTT
CASGTDRGNTEAFF
>NA|NA|TRBJ2-5|15|TRBV10-2
TGCGCCAGCAGTGAGTATCACAGTACTCAAGAGACCCAGTACTTC
CASSEYHSTQETQYF
>NA|NA|TRBJ1-3|16|TRBV9
TGTGCCAGCAGCCGCCCGGGCCAGGGCTCTGGAAACACCATATATTTT
CASSRPGQGSGNTIYF
>NA|NA|TRBJ2-7|15|TRBV21-1
TGTGCCAGCAGTTCTCCTGCGGGGGGGCCCTACGAGCAGTACTTC
CASSSPAGGPYEQYF
>NA|NA|TRBJ1-5|15|TRBV2
TGTGCCAGCAGTGGGCCGGGGGTTGGCAATCAGCCCCAGCATTTT
CASSGPGVGNQPQHF
>TRBD1|NA|TRBJ2-7|14|TRBV5-1
TGCGCCAGCAGCTTGGCCGGGACAGCCTACGAGCAGTACTTC
CASSLAGTAYEQYF
>TRBD2|NA|TRBJ2-2|16|TRBV24-1
TGTGCCACCAGTGAGGCCGGGGGGTTTGACACCGGGGAGCTGTTTTTT
CATSEAGGFDTGELFF
>TRBD2|NA|TRBJ2-1|16|TRBV7-9
TGTGCCAGCAGCTACGCCTTAGCGGGGGGCTACAATGAGCAGTTCTTC
CASSYALAGGYNEQFF
>TRBD2|NA|TRBJ2-5|18|TRBV29-1
TGCAGCGTTGAAGAAAGACTAGCGGGGGGTGCGTACCAAGAGACCCAGTACTTC
CSVEERLAGGAYQETQYF
>NA|NA|TRBJ1-2|15|TRBV18
TGTGCCAGCTCACCGTCGCAGGTTGATAACTATGGCTACACCTTC
CASSPSQVDNYGYTF
>TRBD1|NA|TRBJ2-2|16|TRBV7-2
TGTGCCAGCAGCCGGGACAGGGGGCCGGTCACCGGGGAGCTGTTTTTT
CASSRDRGPVTGELFF
>NA|NA|TRBJ2-1|15|TRBV19
TGTGCCAGTAGCCTTCAGGGGAACTCCTACAATGAGCAGTTCTTC
CASSLQGNSYNEQFF
>NA|once|TRBJ2-3|14|TRBV11-2
TGTGCCAGCAGCCCACGTATATCCGAGGATACGCAGTATTTT
CASSPRISEDTQYF
>NA|NA|TRBJ1-3|16|TRBV9
TGTGCCAGCAGCGCCACTACCCGAGTCTCTGGAAACACCATATATTTT
CASSATTRVSGNTIYF
>TRBD1|NA|TRBJ1-5|15|TRBV5-5
TGTGCCAGCAGCTCTCGGACAGGGGGCAATCAGCCCCAGCATTTT
CASSSRTGGNQPQHF
>NA|few|TRBJ1-1|14|TRBV3-1/TRBV3-2
TGTGCCAGCAGCCACCTGGCGGGTGGTACTGAAGCTTTCTTT
CASSHLAGGTEAFF
>NA|NA|TRBJ2-1|15|TRBV27
TGTGCCAGCAGTTTTTTAGGGAGCTCCTACAATGAGCAGTTCTTC
CASSFLGSSYNEQFF
>TRBD1|NA|TRBJ1-2|15|TRBV7-2
TGTGCCAGCAGCTTATTCCGGGGACAGTTCTATGGCTACACCTTC
CASSLFRGQFYGYTF
>NA|NA|TRBJ1-4|16|TRBV15
TGTGCCACCAGCTATCGAGAGGTCGCAACTAATGAAAAACTGTTTTTT
CATSYREVATNEKLFF
>TRBD1|once|TRBJ1-3|12|TRBV10-3
TGTGCCATCGGGCAGGGGGAAGACACCATATATTTT
CAIGQGEDTIYF
>NA|once|TRBJ2-7|14|TRBV3-1/TRBV3-2
TGTGCCAGCAGCCAAGAGGCGGGGGCTTACGAGCAGTACTTC
CASSQEAGAYEQYF
>TRBD2|NA|TRBJ2-1|14|TRBV10-3
TGTGCCATTCGCAGCGGGGGGGCGGGTAATGAGCAGTTCTTC
CAIRSGGAGNEQFF
>NA|NA|TRBJ1-1|15|TRBV15
TGTGCCACCAGCAGAGGCGCGGGGGTTTACACTGAAGCTTTCTTT
CATSRGAGVYTEAFF
>TRBD2|NA|TRBJ2-4|15|TRBV9
TGTGCCAGCAGCGTAGGGCGGGGGAGATGGAACATTCAGTACTTC
CASSVGRGRWNIQYF
>NA|NA|TRBJ1-5|15|TRBV7-6
TGTGCCAGCAGCTTTAGCAGGGGTAGCAATCAGCCCCAGCATTTT
CASSFSRGSNQPQHF
>TRBD2|NA|TRBJ2-3|15|TRBV2
TGTGCCAGCAGTGAACTAGCGGGATTCACAGATACGCAGTATTTT
CASSELAGFTDTQYF
>TRBD1|NA|TRBJ1-2|15|TRBV10-3
TGTGCCATCAGGACCGACAGGGGGCTGCAAGGTGGCTACACCTTC
CAIRTDRGLQGGYTF
>NA|NA|TRBJ2-7|14|TRBV5-6
TGTGCCAGCAGCTTGCCCGGGGGTGTCCACGAGCAGTACTTC
CASSLPGGVHEQYF
>NA|many|TRBJ1-6|19|TRBV2
TGTGCCAGCAGTGAAGCGCTCGTCAGGGAAGGGTCCTATAATTCACCCCTCCACTTT
CASSEALVREGSYNSPLHF
>NA|NA|TRBJ2-1|14|TRBV9
TGTGCCAGCAGCGTTCAGGGCTTCTACAATGAGCAGTTCTTC
CASSVQGFYNEQFF
>NA|NA|TRBJ2-5|14|TRBV12-5
TGTGCTAGTGGTCCCCCTCCGTGGAGCCAGCACGTCTACTTC
CASGPPPWSQHVYF
>TRBD1|NA|TRBJ2-2|15|TRBV9
TGTGCCAGCAGCGTCGGACAGGCAAACACCGGGGAGCTGTTTTTT
CASSVGQANTGELFF
>TRBD2|NA|TRBJ2-3|16|TRBV4-1
TGCGCCAGCAGCCTCCGGACTAGCGGTCGCACAGATACGCAGTATTTT
CASSLRTSGRTDTQYF
>NA|NA|TRBJ2-6|15|TRBV3-1/TRBV3-2
TGTGCCAGCTGTAGAACTACTTCTGGGGCCAACGTCCTGACTTTC
CASCRTTSGANVLTF
>NA|once|TRBJ1-4|13|TRBV6-6
TGTGCCAGCAGTTACCGAAAGCTCGAAAAACTGTTTTTT
CASSYRKLEKLFF
>TRBD1|NA|TRBJ1-1|15|TRBV2
TGTGCCAGGGCGGAAATCAGACAGGGAAACACTGAAGCTTTCTTT
CARAEIRQGNTEAFF
>NA|NA|TRBJ2-1|15|TRBV5-4
TGTGCCAGCAGCTTGAGGCAGGGTTGGTACAATGAGCAGTTCTTC
CASSLRQGWYNEQFF
>NA|NA|TRBJ2-1|15|TRBV24-1
TGTGCCACCAGTGATTTGGGTGGCGGACTCAATGAGCAGTTCTTC
CATSDLGGGLNEQFF
>TRBD1|few|TRBJ1-1|17|TRBV6-6
TGTGCCAGCAGTCCTTACGCCGGTGGAGGGGGCGTCGGTGAAGCTTTCTTT
CASSPYAGGGGVGEAFF
>TRBD2|NA|TRBJ2-2|13|TRBV3-1/TRBV3-2
TGTGCCAGCCTGGGACTAAACACCGGGGAGCTGTTTTTT
CASLGLNTGELFF
>NA|NA|TRBJ2-5|13|TRBV13
TGTGCCAGCAAACGGCAGGGAGGAGAGACCCAGTACTTC
CASKRQGGETQYF
>NA|NA|TRBJ2-3|13|TRBV11-2
TGTGCCAGCACCATCACAGGGTCAGATACGCAGTATTTT
CASTITGSDTQYF
>NA|NA|TRBJ2-7|14|TRBV5-5
TGTGCCAGCAGCTTGGACAGGGCGAGGAACGAGCAGTACTTC
CASSLDRARNEQYF
>NA|NA|TRBJ2-3|14|TRBV6-5
TGTGCCAGCAGTTATGCCCCCAGTTTGGATACGCAGTATTTT
CASSYAPSLDTQYF
>TRBD1|NA|TRBJ2-2|17|TRBV19
TGTGCCAGTAGGCCCGTGGGACAGCGCGGGAACACCGGGGAGCTGTTTTTT
CASRPVGQRGNTGELFF